This T cell receptor beta chain was recorded in a study of blood T cell repertoires in COVID-19. This clone was seen a handful of times. The CDR3 has 14 amino acids. Germline V gene lookup returns CDR1 SGHAT and CDR2 FQDESV (reference sequence). The V and J ends lost 3 bases and 0 bases respectively, with 8 bases between them. Only in-frame clones appear in the TCRdb table, and some are missing; sequencing was by immunoSEQ multiplex PCR. The top ten hold roughly 9.4% of the sample, which has 230,000 or so clones, over 70% seen once. This chain connects TRBV11-1 to TRBJ1-1, with D maybe TRBD1 (5 bases). Sample: peripheral blood. The sequence was collected from a man aged 35 to 55 with active or convalescent COVID-19. CDR3 sequence (DNA): TGTGCCAGCAGCTTGGCGACAGTGAACACTGAAGCTTTCTTT. Translated, it gives CASSLATVNTEAFF.